The 20 T cell receptor beta chains listed next were all sequenced from one sample in a study of identical twins. TCRdb reprocessed the 5' RACE reads via MiXCR and lists one record per CDR3 protein. Of fewer than 450,000 distinct CDR3 sequences in the sample, approximately 8.8% were seen once. Input material: naive T cells sorted from blood. The source is a woman in her forties or fifties in good health.

The rearrangement joins TRBV5-1 to TRBJ1-1; D might be TRBD1 (5 bases). Looked up from germline, CDR1 is SGHRS and CDR2 is YFSETQ. CDR3 length: 15 amino acids. V gave up 1 base and J gave up 1 base, with 11 bases separating them. CDR3 DNA: TGCGCCAGCAGCTTGAGCAGGGTGAAGAACACTGAAGCTTTCTTT. It codes for CASSLSRVKNTEAFF.

The chain employs TRBV11-1 and TRBJ2-7, with TRBD1 as a possible D gene (5 bases). Germline lookup yields CDR1 SGHAT and CDR2 FQDESV (reference sequence). The CDR3 length is 12 residues. V was cut by 4 bases and J by 4 bases, with 8 bases left in between. The CDR3 bases are TGTGCCAGCAGCTCGACAGCTTACGAGCAGTACTTC. Amino acids: CASSSTAYEQYF. Using reference TRBV11-1 and TRBJ2-7 for the parts outside the CDR3, the full variable domain is EAEVAQSPRYKITEKSQAVAFWCDPISGHATLYWYRQILGQGPELLVQFQDESVVDDSQLPKDRFSAERLKGVDSTLKIQPAELGDSAMYLCASSSTAYEQYFGPGTRLTVT.

This clonotype was detected only a few times. The chain has TRBV9 and TRBJ1-6; D not resolved. V was trimmed by 2 bases and J by 7 bases, leaving 7 bases between them. The CDR3 has 13 residues. Germline V gene sequence: CDR1 SGDLS, CDR2 YYNGEE. The CDR3 loop is CASSVGSNSPLHF. Here the CDR3 DNA reads TGTGCCAGCAGCGTGGGGTCCAATTCACCCCTCCACTTT.

This clonotype occurred many times. V usage is TRBV29-1 and J usage is TRBJ2-1; TRBD2 aligns across 8 bases. CDR1 is SQVTM, CDR2 ANQGSEA, per germline. This CDR3 spans 16 amino acids. Trimming at V came to 4 bases and at J to 0 bases, leaving 8 bases not matched to a gene. The CDR3 nucleotides are TGCAGCGTTGTACTAGCGGAGGCTAGCTCCTACAATGAGCAGTTCTTC. Translation: CSVVLAEASSYNEQFF.

This clonotype was picked up many times. The chain couples TRBV24-1 to TRBJ2-1; D gene ambiguous. The germline gives CDR1 KGHDR, CDR2 SFDVKD. Trimming took off 2 bases at V and 5 bases at J, with 12 bases between the two ends. The CDR3 runs 15 residues. CDR3 residues: CATSDSRDGHNEQFF. As DNA, the CDR3 is TGTGCCACCAGTGATTCAAGGGATGGGCACAATGAGCAGTTCTTC.

There are many counts of this clonotype. The chain carries TRBV5-1 and TRBJ1-4; the match to TRBD1 covers 8 bases. Germline assignment: CDR1 SGHRS and CDR2 YFSETQ. CDR3 length equals 14 residues. V gave up 2 bases and J gave up 6 bases; unmatched junction bases: 3. CDR3 nucleotide sequence: TGCGCCAGCAGCTTATACAGGGGGGATGAAAAACTGTTTTTT. Translated: CASSLYRGDEKLFF.

The genes are TRBV20-1 and TRBJ2-2; 7 bases line up with TRBD2. J gave up 4 bases and V 3 bases, and 5 bases lay outside the gene matches. Per the germline V gene, CDR1 is DFQATT and CDR2 is SNEGSKA (reference sequence). The CDR3 covers 14 residues. The DNA for the CDR3 is TGCAGTGCTAGCGGGAGGCTCCTCACCGGGGAGCTGTTTTTT. Encoded protein: CSASGRLLTGELFF.

This clonotype was observed a handful of times. The DNA of the CDR3 is TGTGCCAGCAGCCATACGAGGGGGGAAGGGTACAATGAGCAGTTCTTC. This sequence encodes CASSHTRGEGYNEQFF. V and J are TRBV14 and TRBJ2-1; D assignment may be TRBD1 or TRBD2 (6 bases each). V was cut by 3 bases and J by 4 bases, with 16 bases left in between. The CDR3 loop spans 16 amino acids. Germline V gene data show CDR1 as SGHDN and CDR2 as FVKESK.

The chain joins TRBV5-1 to TRBJ2-2, with D tentatively TRBD2 (6 bases). Germline values: CDR1 SGHRS, CDR2 YFSETQ. The V end lost 0 bases, the J end lost 0 bases, and 9 bases lay between the germline ends. The CDR3 runs to 16 residues. CDR3 sequence: CASSLVSGANTGELFF. The CDR3, as DNA: TGCGCCAGCAGCTTGGTGTCGGGAGCGAACACCGGGGAGCTGTTTTTT.

This clonotype came up many times. The V and J genes are TRBV5-1 and TRBJ1-1; 8 nucleotides align to TRBD1. J lost 5 bases, V lost 2 bases, and 14 bases had no gene match. This CDR3 is 17 amino acids long. The germline CDR1 and CDR2 sequences are SGHRS and YFSETQ. The CDR3 here is CASSFLTRQGPETEAFF. The CDR3 DNA is TGCGCCAGCAGCTTTTTAACCCGACAGGGGCCAGAGACTGAAGCTTTCTTT.

The table lists this clonotype with a few counts. This sequence joins TRBV11-3 and TRBJ1-1; unclear D gene. This CDR3 region has 14 residues. Trimming pared 1 base from V and 4 bases from J, leaving 10 bases between. Looked up from germline, CDR1 is SGHNT and CDR2 is YENEEA. The CDR3 coding sequence is TGTGCCAGCAGCTTAGCCCGACTACGCACTGAAGCTTTCTTT. Translated: CASSLARLRTEAFF.

The rearrangement links TRBV27 to TRBJ1-5; D call uncertain. The germline gives CDR1 MNHEY, CDR2 SMNVEV (reference sequence). The CDR3 length is 15 residues. The germline V and J ends were trimmed by 5 bases and 3 bases, with 14 bases remaining between them. CDR3 coding DNA: TGTGCCAGCAGTGTCTACCGGGCCCACAATCAGCCCCAGCATTTT. This gives the protein CASSVYRAHNQPQHF.

This clonotype was counted only a few times. V is TRBV7-2 and J is TRBJ2-5, with TRBD2 identical over 10 bases. Germline CDR1 SGHTA, CDR2 FQGNSA. There are 17 residues in the CDR3. The ends lost 1 base at V and 1 base at J; junction bases unmatched: 6. CDR3 bases: TGTGCCAGCAGCTTAGGAGCTAGCGGGAGTTCCCAAGAGACCCAGTACTTC. It specifies CASSLGASGSSQETQYF.

This clonotype has more than one count but fewer than ten. This chain joins TRBV5-1 and TRBJ2-7; D is perhaps TRBD1 (6 bases). The CDR3 extends over 14 amino acids. Germline values: CDR1 SGHRS, CDR2 YFSETQ. V lost 2 bases and J lost 5, with 14 bases in between. CDR3: CASSFGQSSNEQYF. The CDR3, as DNA: TGCGCCAGCAGCTTTGGACAGTCCTCTAACGAGCAGTACTTC.

The sample holds many counts of this clonotype. V gene TRBV5-1 combines with J gene TRBJ2-1, with D perhaps assigned TRBD1 or TRBD2 (5 bases each). Trimming pared 7 bases from V and 6 bases from J, leaving 11 bases between. From germline, CDR1 is SGHRS and CDR2 YFSETQ. This CDR3 comprises 12 residues. The CDR3 sequence: CASGIGGNEQFF. For the CDR3, the DNA is TGCGCCAGCGGTATTGGGGGCAATGAGCAGTTCTTC.

This clonotype has only a few counts. This rearrangement joins TRBV11-3 to TRBJ2-7, with TRBD2 matching 12 bases. V lost 4 bases to trimming and J lost 0 bases; unmatched junction nucleotides: 4. The germline V gene has CDR1 SGHNT and CDR2 YENEEA. This CDR3 comprises 16 residues. CDR3 sequence: CASSSTSGSISYEQYF. CDR3 nucleotide sequence: TGTGCCAGCAGCTCGACTAGCGGGAGTATCTCCTACGAGCAGTACTTC. Variable domain in full (rest from reference TRBV11-3 and TRBJ2-7): EAGVVQSPRYKIIEKKQPVAFWCNPISGHNTLYWYLQNLGQGPELLIRYENEEAVDDSQLPKDRFSAERLKGVDSTLKIQPAELGDSAVYLCASSSTSGSISYEQYFGPGTRLTVT.

In its sample, this clonotype was seen once. This sequence may be a read error, since a much larger clone differs from it by one base. The CDR3 end shows no conserved phenylalanine or tryptophan, and so a read error is likely. This sequence joins TRBV25-1 and TRBJ2-7; tentatively, D is TRBD1 (5 bases). The V gene lost 7 bases and the J gene lost 3 bases, with 10 bases spanning the gap. The CDR3 runs to 12 residues. CDR1 and CDR2 (germline): MGHDK, SYGVNS. In DNA, the CDR3 is TGTGCCAGCATGGCAGGGAACTACGAGCAGTACTTA. Its protein is CASMAGNYEQYL.

This rearrangement joins TRBV2 to TRBJ2-1; 12 bases map to TRBD2. V shed 6 bases and J 7 bases; nucleotides not matched to a gene: 10. The germline V gene encodes CDR1 SNHLY and CDR2 FYNNEI. CDR3 length: 16 residues. As DNA, the CDR3 is TGTGCCAGCAGCCGTCGACTAGCGGGAGAGCGTAATGAGCAGTTCTTC. Protein product: CASSRRLAGERNEQFF.

This clonotype appeared many times. The rearrangement links TRBV29-1 to TRBJ1-1; D is unclear. This CDR3 region has 11 residues. V lost 6 bases, J lost 6 bases, and 11 bases lay in between. In germline, CDR1 is SQVTM, CDR2 ANQGSEA. CDR3 coding DNA: TGCAGCGTGCCCCGGCGGGCTGAAGCTTTCTTT. Encoded protein: CSVPRRAEAFF.

V and J are TRBV9 and TRBJ2-1; D might be TRBD2 (6 bases). The germline V gene encodes CDR1 SGDLS and CDR2 YYNGEE. The CDR3 loop spans 15 amino acids. V was pared by 4 bases and J by 6 bases, with 17 bases between. CDR3 residues: CASSPGENTRNEQFF. The CDR3 DNA is TGTGCCAGCAGCCCGGGGGAAAATACACGCAATGAGCAGTTCTTC.